Each of the 18 T cell receptor beta chains below was sequenced from the same sample in a study of blood T cells in healthy people across ages. With a J-beta primer mix and a sample-barcoded 5' primer, a second PCR ran about 7 to 12 cycles. TCRdb used MiXCR to reprocess the 5' RACE reads, holding one entry per CDR3 protein. The top ten hold 11% of the sample, which has some 1.6 million distinct CDR3 sequences, 34% seen once. The sample comprised blood. The origin of the receptors is a woman in her twenties or thirties in good health.

Ten or more counts support this clonotype. CDR3 DNA sequence: TGTGCCAGCAGCTCCTTAGCGGACCAAGAGACCCAGTACTTC. Translation gives CASSSLADQETQYF. V usage is TRBV11-2 and J usage is TRBJ2-5; TRBD2 might be the D (6 bases). The CDR3 sequence is 14 residues long. Germline V gene sequence: CDR1 SGHAT, CDR2 FQNNGV. The ends were cut back, 4 bases at V and 0 bases at J, with 9 bases in the middle.

V is TRBV28 and J is TRBJ2-7; D perhaps matches TRBD1 (6 bases). The length of the CDR3 is 12 residues. Trimming pared 6 bases from V and 6 bases from J, leaving 12 bases between. CDR1 MDHEN and CDR2 SYDVKM come from the germline V gene. The CDR3, as DNA: TGTGCCAGCAGCTCCGGGACACGCGAGCAGTACTTC. It specifies CASSSGTREQYF. The full variable domain, in which reference TRBV28 and TRBJ2-7 provide the parts outside the CDR3, is DVKVTQSSRYLVKRTGEKVFLECVQDMDHENMFWYRQDPGLGLRLIYFSYDVKMKEKGDIPEGYSVSREKKERFSLILESASTNQTSMYLCASSSGTREQYFGPGTRLTVT.

The rearrangement joins TRBV27 to TRBJ2-1; D perhaps matches TRBD2 (7 bases). V was cut by 3 bases and J by 3 bases, with 24 bases left in between. CDR3 length equals 19 residues. From germline, CDR1 is MNHEY and CDR2 SMNVEV (reference sequence). The CDR3 nucleotides read TGTGCCAGCAGTTTTTCGCTTAGGGGGAGAGGGGGGGTCTACAATGAGCAGTTCTTC. Its translation: CASSFSLRGRGGVYNEQFF.

The gene calls are TRBV19 and TRBJ1-5; 9 bases align to TRBD1. Trimming cost V 7 bases and J 2 bases; bases outside gene matches: 6. This CDR3 comprises 15 residues. Germline V gene lookup returns CDR1 LNHDA and CDR2 SQIVND (reference sequence). The CDR3 nucleotides read TGTGCCAGTACGGACAGGGGAGGGGGCAATCAGCCCCAGCATTTT. Amino acid sequence: CASTDRGGGNQPQHF.

This clonotype was found a few times. The J gene is TRBJ2-5, the V gene TRBV6-1, with 12 nucleotides matching TRBD2. V dropped 4 bases and J dropped 7; count of bases not matched to a gene: 10. In germline, CDR1 is MNHNS, CDR2 SASEGT. The CDR3 has 16 amino acids. The CDR3 nucleotides read TGTGCCAGCAGTGTGACTAGCGGGGGCCGGAGGGGGACCCAGTACTTC. This sequence encodes CASSVTSGGRRGTQYF.

This clonotype has only a few counts. This chain uses TRBV28 with TRBJ1-1; TRBD1 might be the D (5 bases). The CDR3 totals 14 residues. Germline values: CDR1 MDHEN, CDR2 SYDVKM. Trimming removed 5 bases at V and 7 bases at J, with 17 bases between. CDR3 DNA: TGTGCCAGCAGTAGGAAAGTAGGGGCAATTGAAGCTTTCTTT. Translating it yields CASSRKVGAIEAFF.

The V gene is TRBV2, the J gene TRBJ2-1; TRBD2 aligns across 7 bases. The J call may be mistaken, given a closer DNA end match to TRBJ2-7. The CDR3 covers 15 residues. Germline values: CDR1 SNHLY, CDR2 FYNNEI. CDR3 DNA sequence: TGTGCCAGCAGTGCTTTCGGCGGGGGATACAATGAGCAGTACTTC. It translates to CASSAFGGGYNEQYF.

This clonotype turned up a few times. The chain employs TRBV3-1 and TRBJ2-7; 8 bases agree with TRBD2. The DNA matches TRBJ2-5 better at its end, which makes the J call doubtful. The length of the CDR3 is 16 residues. The germline gives CDR1 LGHDT, CDR2 YNNKEL (reference sequence). The CDR3, as DNA: TGTGCCAGCAGCCAAGATACAGCGGGAGAAGGGGAGACCCAGTACTTC. This encodes CASSQDTAGEGETQYF.

This chain uses TRBV7-2 with TRBJ2-7; TRBD1 is a possible D gene (6 bases). The CDR3 is 17 residues long. V lost 3 bases, J lost 0 bases, and 18 bases lay in between. The germline CDR1 and CDR2 sequences are SGHTA and FQGNSA. DNA for the CDR3: TGTGCCAGCAGCTTTGGGACCACAGGGTCTGGCTCCTACGAGCAGTACTTC. Translating it yields CASSFGTTGSGSYEQYF.

The chain couples TRBV6-5 to TRBJ1-1; no clear D gene. Germline V gene lookup returns CDR1 MNHEY and CDR2 SVGAGI. The CDR3 loop spans 13 amino acids. V was pared by 2 bases and J by 0 bases, with 4 bases between. The CDR3 protein is CASSYEMNTEAFF. For the CDR3, the DNA is TGTGCCAGCAGTTACGAAATGAACACTGAAGCTTTCTTT.

V is TRBV5-1 and J is TRBJ1-6; perhaps TRBD1 as D (5 bases). This CDR3 contains 16 residues. Germline V lookup: CDR1 SGHRS, CDR2 YFSETQ. Trimming shortened V by 4 bases and J by 7 bases, and 18 bases separated the two germline ends. CDR3 protein: CASSPYPGQKNSPLHF. The CDR3 bases are TGCGCCAGCAGCCCCTACCCGGGGCAGAAGAATTCACCCCTCCACTTT.

This clonotype was picked up a small number of times. The rearrangement joins TRBV9 to TRBJ1-2, with D unclear. V was pared by 3 bases and J by 7 bases, with 13 bases between. This CDR3 region has 13 residues. Germline V gene sequence: CDR1 SGDLS, CDR2 YYNGEE. For the CDR3, the DNA is TGTGCCAGCAGCGCCAATGCCCGTGGTGGCTACACCTTC. The encoded protein is CASSANARGGYTF.

This chain uses TRBV20-1 with TRBJ1-2; 8 positions agree with TRBD1. The CDR3 contains 14 residues. Germline values: CDR1 DFQATT, CDR2 SNEGSKA (reference sequence). With 8 bases clipped from V and 4 bases from J, the junction kept 12 bases outside the gene matches. The CDR3, as DNA: TGCAGTACCAGGGGGGGACAGGCCCCCTATGGCTACACCTTC. Translation: CSTRGGQAPYGYTF.

This clonotype was seen a few times. The V call is TRBV2, the J call TRBJ2-5; D gene uncertain. CDR3 length: 14 amino acids. The germline V and J ends were trimmed by 7 bases and 3 bases, with 15 bases remaining between them. Germline V lookup: CDR1 SNHLY, CDR2 FYNNEI. The CDR3 protein is CASNFRAEKETQYF. The DNA of the CDR3 is TGTGCCAGCAATTTCCGTGCCGAGAAAGAGACCCAGTACTTC.

The gene calls are TRBV25-1 and TRBJ2-7; D is perhaps TRBD2 (6 bases). Germline V gene lookup returns CDR1 MGHDK and CDR2 SYGVNS. V lost 3 bases and J 3 bases, leaving 12 bases between the germline ends. The CDR3 length is 14 residues. As DNA, the CDR3 is TGTGCCAGCAGTGAGGGGGGAATCTACTACGAGCAGTACTTC. This translates into CASSEGGIYYEQYF.

This clonotype has just a few counts. This chain uses TRBV27 with TRBJ1-2; perhaps TRBD1 as D (5 bases). Germline lookup yields CDR1 MNHEY and CDR2 SMNVEV (reference sequence). The CDR3 is 16 amino acids. Trimming removed 0 bases from V and 6 bases from J, with 17 bases in between. DNA of the CDR3: TGTGCCAGCAGTTTATCCTCAAGGGGTTCAGTGGATGGCTACACCTTC. Its translation is CASSLSSRGSVDGYTF.

The V gene is TRBV11-2, the J gene TRBJ2-5; D ambiguous. Trimming removed 1 base from V and 2 bases from J, with 11 bases in between. This CDR3 has 15 residues. Germline values: CDR1 SGHAT, CDR2 FQNNGV. CDR3 region: CASSLGRITQETQYF. The CDR3 DNA reads TGTGCCAGCAGCTTAGGTCGGATTACACAAGAGACCCAGTACTTC.

As to this clonotype: Compared with germline, one end of the junction differs, possibly owing to a read error. The chain has TRBV20-1 and TRBJ2-7; 7 bases map to TRBD2. This CDR3 is 15 amino acids long. CDR1 is DFQATT and CDR2 is SNEGSKA in the germline V gene (reference sequence). The CDR3 region has the DNA TGCAGTGCTAGAGATTTACTAGCGATCTCCTACGGGCAGTACTTC. It codes for CSARDLLAISYGQYF.